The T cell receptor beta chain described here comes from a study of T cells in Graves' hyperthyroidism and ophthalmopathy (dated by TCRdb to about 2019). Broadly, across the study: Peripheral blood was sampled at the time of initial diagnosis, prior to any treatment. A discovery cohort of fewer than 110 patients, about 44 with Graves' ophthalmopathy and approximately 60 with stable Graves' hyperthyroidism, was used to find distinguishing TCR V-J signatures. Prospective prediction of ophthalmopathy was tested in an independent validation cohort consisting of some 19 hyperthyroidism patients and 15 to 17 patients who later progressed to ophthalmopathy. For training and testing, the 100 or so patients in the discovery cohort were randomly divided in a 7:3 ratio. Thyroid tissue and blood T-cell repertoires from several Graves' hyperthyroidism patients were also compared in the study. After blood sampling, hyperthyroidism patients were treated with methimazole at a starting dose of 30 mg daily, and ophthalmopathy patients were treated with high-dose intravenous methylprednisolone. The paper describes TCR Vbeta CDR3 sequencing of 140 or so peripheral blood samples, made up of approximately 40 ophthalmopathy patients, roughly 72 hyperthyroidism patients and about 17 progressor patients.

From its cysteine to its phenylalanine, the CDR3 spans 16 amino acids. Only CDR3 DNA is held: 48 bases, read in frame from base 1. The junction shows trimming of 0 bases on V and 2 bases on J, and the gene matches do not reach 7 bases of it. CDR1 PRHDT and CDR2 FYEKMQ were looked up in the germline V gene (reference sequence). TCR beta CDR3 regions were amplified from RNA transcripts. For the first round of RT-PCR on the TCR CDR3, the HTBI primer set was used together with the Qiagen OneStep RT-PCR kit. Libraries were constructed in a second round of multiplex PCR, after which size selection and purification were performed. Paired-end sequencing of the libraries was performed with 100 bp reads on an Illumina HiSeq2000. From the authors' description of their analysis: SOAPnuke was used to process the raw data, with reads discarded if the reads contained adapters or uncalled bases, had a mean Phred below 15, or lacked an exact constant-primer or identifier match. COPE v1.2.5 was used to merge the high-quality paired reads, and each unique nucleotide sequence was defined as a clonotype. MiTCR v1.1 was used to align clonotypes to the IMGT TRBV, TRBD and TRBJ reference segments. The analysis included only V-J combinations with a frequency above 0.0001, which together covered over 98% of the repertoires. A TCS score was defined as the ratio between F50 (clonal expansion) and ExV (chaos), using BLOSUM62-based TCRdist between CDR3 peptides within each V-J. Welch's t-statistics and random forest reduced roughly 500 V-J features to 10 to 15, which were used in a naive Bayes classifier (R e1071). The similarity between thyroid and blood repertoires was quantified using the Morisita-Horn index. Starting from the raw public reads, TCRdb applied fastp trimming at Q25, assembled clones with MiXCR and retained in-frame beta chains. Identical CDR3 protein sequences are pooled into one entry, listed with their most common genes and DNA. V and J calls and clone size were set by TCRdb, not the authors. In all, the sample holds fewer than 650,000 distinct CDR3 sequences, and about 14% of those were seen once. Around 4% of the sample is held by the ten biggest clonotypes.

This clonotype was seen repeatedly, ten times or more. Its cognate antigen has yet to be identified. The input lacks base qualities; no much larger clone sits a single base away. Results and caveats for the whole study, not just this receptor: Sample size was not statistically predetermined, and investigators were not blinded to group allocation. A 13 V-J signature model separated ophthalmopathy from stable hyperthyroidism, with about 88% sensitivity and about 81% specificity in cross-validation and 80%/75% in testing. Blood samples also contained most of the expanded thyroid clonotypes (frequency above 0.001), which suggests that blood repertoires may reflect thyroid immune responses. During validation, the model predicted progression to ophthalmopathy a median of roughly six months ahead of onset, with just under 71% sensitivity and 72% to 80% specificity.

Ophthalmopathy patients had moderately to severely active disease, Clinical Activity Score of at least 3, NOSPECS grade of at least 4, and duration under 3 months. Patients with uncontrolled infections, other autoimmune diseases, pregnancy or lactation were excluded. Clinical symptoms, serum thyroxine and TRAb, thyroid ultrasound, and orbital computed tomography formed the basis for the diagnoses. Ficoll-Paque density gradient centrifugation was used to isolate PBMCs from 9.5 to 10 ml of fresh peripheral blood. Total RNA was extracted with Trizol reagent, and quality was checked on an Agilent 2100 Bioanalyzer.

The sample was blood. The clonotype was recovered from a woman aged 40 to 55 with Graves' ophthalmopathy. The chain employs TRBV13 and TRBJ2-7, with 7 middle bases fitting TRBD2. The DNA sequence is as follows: TGTGCCAGCAGCTTAGGCTTAAGCGGGGTTGCCTACGAGCAGTACTTC. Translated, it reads CASSLGLSGVAYEQYF.